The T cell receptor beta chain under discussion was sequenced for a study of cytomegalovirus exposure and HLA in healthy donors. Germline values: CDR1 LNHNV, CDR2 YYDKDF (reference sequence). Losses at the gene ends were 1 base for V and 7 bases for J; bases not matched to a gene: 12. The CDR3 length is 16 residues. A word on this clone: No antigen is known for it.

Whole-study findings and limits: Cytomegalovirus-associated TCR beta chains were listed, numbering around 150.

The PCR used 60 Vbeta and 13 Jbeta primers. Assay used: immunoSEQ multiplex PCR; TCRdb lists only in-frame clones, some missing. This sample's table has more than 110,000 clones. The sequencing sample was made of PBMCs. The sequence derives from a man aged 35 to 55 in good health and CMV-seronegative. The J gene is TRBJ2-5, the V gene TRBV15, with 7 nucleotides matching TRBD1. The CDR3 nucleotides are TGTGCCACCAGCAGAGCCCGACAGGGCATCTCCTCGACCCAGTACTTC. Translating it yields CATSRARQGISSTQYF.